This TCR beta chain was captured by sequencing in a study of T cells in Graves' hyperthyroidism and ophthalmopathy. The wider study: Peripheral blood was secured at the point of initial diagnosis, before any treatment.

Concerning this clonotype itself: Its cognate antigen is unknown.

The TCR beta CDR3 regions underwent amplification using RNA transcripts as the source. Primed by the HTBI set, a first-round RT-PCR was run on the TCR CDR3. Via MiXCR, TCRdb re-called the multiplex PCR reads, giving one row per CDR3 protein. The data contain about 270,000 distinct CDR3 sequences, 22% of them singletons. Exclusions: uncontrolled infection, other autoimmune disease, pregnancy, lactation. Together with thyroid ultrasound, orbital computed tomography, serum thyroxine and TRAb, clinical symptoms were used for diagnoses. CDR1 is DFQATT, CDR2 SNEGSKA, per germline (reference sequence). V gave up 3 bases and J gave up 2 bases; unmatched junction bases: 10. The CDR3 sequence is 16 residues long. Study-wide results and caveats: Stable hyperthyroidism was separated from ophthalmopathy by a model based on 13 V-J features.

V is TRBV20-1 and J is TRBJ1-5, with TRBD1 matching over 7 bases. Sequencing input: blood. The clonotype comes from a man aged 25 to 40 with Graves' ophthalmopathy. In DNA form, the CDR3 reads TGCAGTGCTAGCCCTTACAGGGGACGTGGCAATCAGCCCCAGCATTTT. It codes for CSASPYRGRGNQPQHF.